These 15 T cell receptor beta chains came from one sample sequenced in a study of cytomegalovirus exposure and HLA in healthy donors (dated by TCRdb to about 2017). Library construction relied on the immunoSEQ multiplex PCR assay. A mixture of 60 forward primers for TCR Vbeta segments and 13 reverse primers for TCR Jbeta segments was used in the multiplex PCR. As stored in TCRdb, this immuneACCESS dataset retains in-frame rearrangements with V and J assigned. A fraction of the clones does not appear; measured against another copy, unresolved V genes explain less than half of the discrepancy, and the remainder lacks a known reason. This sample holds 150,000 to 200,000 clones; more than 75% were observed only once. The ten largest clones add up to 1.5% to 2% of the sample. Material for sequencing was PBMCs. The receptors were gathered from a woman in her forties or fifties in good health and CMV-seronegative.

This clone was recorded a few times. The V gene is TRBV7-9, the J gene TRBJ1-2; 8 bases are a match to TRBD1. From germline, CDR1 is SEHNR and CDR2 FQNEAQ (reference sequence). This CDR3 is 14 amino acids long. Germline trimming cut 6 bases from V and 4 bases from J; bases unmatched to any gene: 7. The CDR3 DNA reads TGTGCCAGCAGGCCCGGTGACAGGGGCTATGGCTACACCTTC. This translates into CASRPGDRGYGYTF. The full variable domain, rest sourced from reference TRBV7-9 and TRBJ1-2, is DTGVSQNPRHKITKRGQNVTFRCDPISEHNRLYWYRQTLGQGPEFLTYFQNEAQLEKSRLLSDRFSAERPKGSFSTLEIQRTEQGDSAMYLCASRPGDRGYGYTFGSGTRLTVV.

This clone was seen only a few times. V usage is TRBV4-1 and J usage is TRBJ1-4; possible D gene TRBD1, 6 bases. The V gene lost 4 bases and the J gene lost 8 bases, with 20 bases spanning the gap. Germline V CDR1 and CDR2: MGHRA, YSYEKL. CDR3 length: 16 amino acids. CDR3 sequence (DNA): TGCGCCAGCAGCCCATCGCGGGGGGCGGTGGAGGAAAAACTGTTTTTT. Translating it yields CASSPSRGAVEEKLFF.

On this clone: One end of the junction fails to match germline, which may point to a read error. The chain carries TRBV7-9 and TRBJ2-5; TRBD2 aligns across 10 bases. Looked up from germline, CDR1 is SEHNR and CDR2 is FQNEAQ (reference sequence). The CDR3 contains 16 residues. In nucleotides, the CDR3 is TGTTCCAGCAGCATACTAGCGGGACAGTCGGGTGAGACCCAGTACTTC. It encodes CSSSILAGQSGETQYF.

This rearrangement joins TRBV5-1 to TRBJ2-3; 7 bases fit TRBD1. In germline, CDR1 is SGHRS, CDR2 YFSETQ. V lost 6 bases to trimming and J lost 5 bases; unmatched junction nucleotides: 12. The CDR3 extends over 15 amino acids. The CDR3 here is CASTRTGRQVDTQYF. In DNA, the CDR3 is TGCGCCAGCACACGGACAGGCCGGCAGGTAGATACGCAGTATTTT.

The chain combines TRBV28 with TRBJ1-4; 7 bases map to TRBD1. The CDR3 loop spans 15 amino acids. Trimming removed 5 bases from V and 1 base from J; junction bases left unmatched: 4. Germline loops: CDR1 MDHEN, CDR2 SYDVKM. In DNA form, the CDR3 reads TGTGCCAGCAGTCGACAGGGTAAAACTAATGAAAAACTGTTTTTT. This gives the protein CASSRQGKTNEKLFF.

This chain connects TRBV15 to TRBJ2-4, with a tentative D call TRBD2 (5 bases). The CDR3 loop spans 16 amino acids. Germline values: CDR1 LNHNV, CDR2 YYDKDF (reference sequence). Trimming removed 3 bases from V and 5 bases from J, with 17 bases in between. CDR3: CATSSRTPGKENIQYF. CDR3 nucleotides: TGTGCCACCAGCAGCCGCACCCCGGGGAAGGAAAACATTCAGTACTTC.

This clone appeared a few times. The J gene is TRBJ2-7, the V gene TRBV4-3; 8 bases match TRBD1. Trimming at V came to 1 base and at J to 3 bases, leaving 5 bases not matched to a gene. Germline V gene data show CDR1 as LGHNA and CDR2 as YSLEER. The CDR3 totals 15 residues. CDR3 sequence: CASSQGRDRLYEQYF. CDR3 bases: TGCGCCAGCAGCCAAGGAAGGGACAGGCTCTACGAGCAGTACTTC.

Comment on this clone: An end of the junction differs from the germline gene, which may be a read error. Other nucleotide sequences in the sample specify the same CDR3. The gene calls are TRBV4-3 and TRBJ1-5, with TRBD1 as a possible D gene (5 bases). The V gene's germline CDR1 is LGHNA and CDR2 YSLEER. CDR3 size: 15 residues. The CDR3 sequence is CASSQDGYRYQPQHF. In DNA, the CDR3 is TGCGCCAGCAGCCAAGATGGTTACAGGTATCAGCCCCAGCACTTT.

The chain links TRBV9 to TRBJ2-7; D remains ambiguous. V was clipped by 0 bases and J by 3 bases, with 13 bases between them. The CDR3 has 15 residues. The germline V gene encodes CDR1 SGDLS and CDR2 YYNGEE. Here the CDR3 reads CASSVANSWNYEQYF. The CDR3 DNA reads TGTGCCAGCAGCGTAGCGAATAGCTGGAACTACGAGCAGTACTTC.

Concerning this clone: Relative to the germline gene, one junction end is altered; a read error may explain this. This chain links TRBV7-9 with TRBJ2-2; TRBD2 is a possible D gene (5 bases). The CDR3 length is 14 residues. Germline CDR1 reads SEHNR; CDR2 reads FQNEAQ (reference sequence). Written as DNA, the CDR3 is TGTTCCAGCAGCTTAGCCTCGGGGACCGGGGAGCTGTTTTTT. It translates to CSSSLASGTGELFF.

V and J are TRBV19 and TRBJ2-7; no definite D call. The CDR3 runs to 14 residues. Trimming left V 2 bases short and J 5 bases short, with 13 bases between. The germline V gene encodes CDR1 LNHDA and CDR2 SQIVND (reference sequence). The CDR3 DNA reads TGTGCCAGTAGTATAATGGCGGCTCCGCACGAGCAGTACTTC. As protein: CASSIMAAPHEQYF.

The chain has TRBV20-1 and TRBJ1-4; D is ambiguous. This CDR3 is built from 11 residues. The germline V and J ends were trimmed by 3 bases and 11 bases, with 10 bases remaining between them. Germline V CDR1 and CDR2: DFQATT, SNEGSKA (reference sequence). The CDR3 loop is CSASDFGKLFF. Here the CDR3 DNA reads TGCAGTGCTAGCGACTTTGGCAAACTGTTTTTT.

V gene TRBV7-2 combines with J gene TRBJ1-1; TRBD1 is a possible D gene (5 bases). V lost 3 bases and J 11 bases, leaving 16 bases between the germline ends. This CDR3 has 13 amino acids. Germline V gene sequence: CDR1 SGHTA, CDR2 FQGNSA. As DNA, the CDR3 is TGTGCCAGCAGCTTCCAGGGAGGGGTCTTTGCTTTCTTT. Translating it yields CASSFQGGVFAFF.

This clone was counted a single time. The chain is built from TRBV6-1 and TRBJ1-3, with 7 nucleotides matching TRBD1. There are 14 residues in the CDR3. The V segment lost 6 bases and the J segment 2 bases; nucleotides outside the gene matches: 4. Germline assignment: CDR1 MNHNS and CDR2 SASEGT. In DNA, the CDR3 is TGTGCCAGCAGAACCGGGACAGCTGGAAACACCATATATTTT. Translated, it gives CASRTGTAGNTIYF.

The chain is built from TRBV27 and TRBJ1-3; D call uncertain. The CDR3 has 15 amino acids. Germline-derived CDR1 and CDR2 are MNHEY and SMNVEV (reference sequence). Between the trimmed V and J ends, which lost 3 bases and 4 bases, there was a span of 13 bases. CDR3 sequence: CASSFDSYGGNTIYF. Written as DNA, the CDR3 is TGTGCCAGCAGTTTTGACTCTTACGGGGGAAACACCATATATTTT.